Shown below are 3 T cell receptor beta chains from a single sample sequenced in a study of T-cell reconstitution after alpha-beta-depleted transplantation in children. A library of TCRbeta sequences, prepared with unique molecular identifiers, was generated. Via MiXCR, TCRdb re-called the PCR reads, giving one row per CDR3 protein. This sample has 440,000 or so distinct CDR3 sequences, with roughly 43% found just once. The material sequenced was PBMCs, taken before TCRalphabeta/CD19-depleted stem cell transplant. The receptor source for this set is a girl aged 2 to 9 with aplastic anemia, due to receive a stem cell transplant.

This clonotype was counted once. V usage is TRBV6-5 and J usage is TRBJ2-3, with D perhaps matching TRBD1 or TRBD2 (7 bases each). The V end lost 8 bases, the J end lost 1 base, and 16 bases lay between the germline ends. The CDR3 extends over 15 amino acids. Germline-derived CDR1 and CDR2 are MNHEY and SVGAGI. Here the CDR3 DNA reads TGTGCCAGCGTTACGCAGGGGGGGCGCACAGATACGCAGTATTTT. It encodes CASVTQGGRTDTQYF.

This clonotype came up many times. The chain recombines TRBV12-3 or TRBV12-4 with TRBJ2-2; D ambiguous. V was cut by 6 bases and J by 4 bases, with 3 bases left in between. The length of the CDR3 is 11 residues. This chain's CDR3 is CASRVTGELFF. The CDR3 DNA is TGTGCCAGCAGGGTCACCGGGGAGCTGTTTTTT.

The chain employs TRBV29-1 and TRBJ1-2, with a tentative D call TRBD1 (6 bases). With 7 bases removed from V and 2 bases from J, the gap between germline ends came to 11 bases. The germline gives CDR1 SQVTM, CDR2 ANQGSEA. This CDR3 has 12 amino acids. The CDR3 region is CSADDRNYGYTF. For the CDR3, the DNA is TGCAGCGCCGATGACAGGAACTATGGCTACACCTTC.